This TCR beta chain is from a study of identical twins. TCRdb fed the 5' RACE reads into MiXCR, producing one record per CDR3 protein. The sample has about 530,000 distinct CDR3 sequences, around 22% seen once. The CDR3 totals 16 residues. Trimming shortened V by 4 bases and J by 5 bases, and 18 bases separated the two germline ends. This sample was shared with a second study, whose subject was yellow fever vaccine responses in identical twins.

The TCR sequence derives from a woman aged 18-29 years in good health. V gene TRBV12-3 or TRBV12-4 combines with J gene TRBJ2-1; D possibly corresponds to TRBD2 (6 bases). The sequenced sample consisted of CD4+ T cells sorted from blood. The DNA for the CDR3 is TGTGCCAGCAGTTACCTGATGGGGGGTACCAACAATGAGCAGTTCTTC. It codes for CASSYLMGGTNNEQFF.